These 7 T cell receptor beta chains were sequenced from one sample in a study of CD8 T cells in Susac syndrome (dated by TCRdb to between 2018 and 2021). The library was prepared using the immunoSEQ multiplex PCR assay. RNA was extracted with the RNeasy kit and 0.5 to 1 ug was reverse transcribed using random hexamers. TCRdb reran the public reads through fastp at Q25 and MiXCR, keeping productive beta chains. Every CDR3 protein is listed once, alongside the most common genes and DNA of its rows. Here the sample has approximately 150,000 distinct CDR3 sequences; roughly 94% occur a single time. Around 0.08% of the sample belongs to the ten largest clones. The sample comprised CD4+ T cells from PBMCs. These receptor sequences come from a human donor in good health.

The J gene is TRBJ2-6, the V gene TRBV5-6; the D is unclear. CDR3 length equals 13 residues. Germline lookup yields CDR1 SGHDT and CDR2 YYEEEE. V lost 1 base and J lost 4, with 3 bases in between. CDR3 coding DNA: TGTGCCAGCAGCTTGCGAGGGGCCAACGTCCTGACTTTC. It yields the protein CASSLRGANVLTF.

This clonotype is a singleton in its sample. The chain couples TRBV30 to TRBJ2-6, with D possibly TRBD1 on 6 matching bases. V lost 5 bases to trimming and J lost 0 bases, with 20 bases between them. The CDR3 length is 18 residues. The germline gives CDR1 GTSNPN, CDR2 SVGIG (reference sequence). CDR3 DNA sequence: TGTGCCTGGGCATCACCGCGGACAGTACGCTCTGGGGCCAACGTCCTGACTTTC. This translates into CAWASPRTVRSGANVLTF.

V gene TRBV7-6 combines with J gene TRBJ2-5, with 7 bases identical to TRBD2. V was clipped by 3 bases and J by 3 bases; unmatched bases: 13. This CDR3 is 17 amino acids long. Germline lookup yields CDR1 SGHVS and CDR2 FNYEAQ. The CDR3 region is CASSFGRGASGKETQYF. CDR3 DNA sequence: TGTGCCAGCAGCTTTGGACGCGGGGCTAGCGGCAAAGAGACCCAGTACTTC.

This chain connects TRBV9 to TRBJ2-3, with 8 bases matching TRBD2. Losses at the gene ends were 2 bases for V and 4 bases for J; bases not matched to a gene: 6. CDR1 and CDR2 (germline): SGDLS, YYNGEE. CDR3 size: 15 residues. Written as DNA, the CDR3 is TGTGCCAGCAGCGTCAGAGCGGGAGTGCCAGATACGCAGTATTTT. It yields the protein CASSVRAGVPDTQYF.

The rearrangement links TRBV5-4 to TRBJ2-3; D ambiguous. V was clipped by 4 bases and J by 4 bases, with 16 bases between them. Germline V CDR1 and CDR2: SGHNT, YYREEE (reference sequence). This CDR3 comprises 15 residues. The CDR3 region is CASSPDGLASDTQYF. CDR3 DNA sequence: TGTGCCAGCAGCCCGGATGGCTTAGCCTCAGATACGCAGTATTTT.

This chain uses TRBV20-1 with TRBJ1-1; 7 nucleotides align to TRBD1. Germline loops: CDR1 DFQATT, CDR2 SNEGSKA (reference sequence). This CDR3 comprises 14 residues. Trimming took 5 bases from V and 5 from J; bases not matched to a gene: 11. The CDR3 DNA is TGCAGTGCTTCGCAGGGGGGTAGGGGAACTGAAGCTTTCTTT. Translated, it gives CSASQGGRGTEAFF.

The chain uses TRBV20-1 and TRBJ2-7, with 8 bases matching TRBD1. The ends lost 6 bases at V and 3 bases at J; junction bases unmatched: 7. The CDR3 length is 13 residues. Germline CDR1 DFQATT, CDR2 SNEGSKA (reference sequence). CDR3 DNA sequence: TGCAGTGCGTATGGACAGGGCGGCTACGAGCAGTACTTC. Its protein product is CSAYGQGGYEQYF.